The 10 T cell receptor beta chains reported below all come from one sample, sequenced in a study of identical twins. MiXCR, applied by TCRdb to the 5' RACE reads, yields one record per CDR3 protein. This sample has approximately 190,000 distinct CDR3 sequences, with approximately 15% found just once. The sample was also reused in another study, on T cells expressing NK-cell markers.

Sequencing used CD8+ T cells sorted from blood. These receptors were taken from a woman under 30 in good health.

The CDR3 region has the DNA TGTGCCAGCAGTTACTCGATGCGCAAAACATACGAGCAGTACTTC. Its protein product is CASSYSMRKTYEQYF. The chain joins TRBV6-7 to TRBJ2-7; D ambiguous. TRBV6-7 is annotated as an ORF whose role is uncertain. This CDR3 comprises 15 residues. Trimming removed 0 bases from V and 4 bases from J, with 13 bases in between.

V and J are TRBV13 and TRBJ2-7, with 7 nucleotides matching TRBD1. Germline lookup yields CDR1 PRHDT and CDR2 FYEKMQ (reference sequence). The V and J ends lost 6 bases and 6 bases, in that order; junction bases with no gene match: 14. CDR3 length: 15 residues. The CDR3 nucleotides are TGTGCCAGCAGTCATCACGGGTTAGGGGGCCTCGAGCAGTACTTC. Protein product: CASSHHGLGGLEQYF.

The chain combines TRBV13 with TRBJ1-4; D may be TRBD1 (5 bases). The CDR3 extends over 15 amino acids. Looked up from germline, CDR1 is PRHDT and CDR2 is FYEKMQ (reference sequence). V was shortened by 4 bases and J by 7 bases, with 16 bases between the two germline ends. The chain's CDR3 is CASSSQTVVGEKLFF. In DNA, the CDR3 is TGTGCCAGCAGCTCCCAGACAGTCGTCGGTGAAAAACTGTTTTTT.

V usage is TRBV6-5 and J usage is TRBJ2-2; 10 bases agree with TRBD2. CDR1 is MNHEY and CDR2 is SVGAGI in the germline V gene. CDR3 size: 16 residues. Trimming cost V 2 bases and J 6 bases; bases outside gene matches: 6. The CDR3 DNA follows: TGTGCCAGCAGTTACCCAGCGGGAGGGCTACCCGGGGAGCTGTTTTTT. Translated, it gives CASSYPAGGLPGELFF.

V usage is TRBV27 and J usage is TRBJ2-1; 12 bases fit TRBD2. V gave up 2 bases and J gave up 7 bases; unmatched junction bases: 9. There are 17 residues in the CDR3. Germline CDR1 and CDR2: MNHEY and SMNVEV (reference sequence). The CDR3 spells CASSLETSGGPWNEQFF. The CDR3 region has the DNA TGTGCCAGCAGTTTAGAAACTAGCGGGGGGCCTTGGAATGAGCAGTTCTTC.

Only a few counts were recorded for this clonotype. J is TRBJ2-7 and V is TRBV6-5; TRBD1 might be the D (6 bases). The V end was cut by 2 bases, the J end by 3 bases, with 11 bases between. In germline, CDR1 is MNHEY, CDR2 SVGAGI. The CDR3 is 14 residues long. The CDR3 nucleotides are TGTGCCAGCAGTTACGCAGGGGCCAACTACGAGCAGTACTTC. Translated, it gives CASSYAGANYEQYF.

There are many counts of this clonotype. The chain carries TRBV20-1 and TRBJ2-7; TRBD2 aligns across 7 bases. Germline V gene data show CDR1 as DFQATT and CDR2 as SNEGSKA (reference sequence). The CDR3 runs to 13 residues. J gave up 5 bases and V 4 bases, and 8 bases lay outside the gene matches. CDR3 nucleotides: TGCAGTGCTACTAGCGGCCGAGACGACGAGCAGTACTTC. Translating it yields CSATSGRDDEQYF.

This clonotype occurred a few times. This chain connects TRBV5-6 to TRBJ2-5; the match to TRBD1 covers 9 bases. Germline trimming cut 5 bases from V and 6 bases from J; bases unmatched to any gene: 11. Looked up from germline, CDR1 is SGHDT and CDR2 is YYEEEE. The CDR3 totals 15 residues. CDR3 amino acids: CASSSGTGSAKTQYF. The CDR3 DNA reads TGTGCCAGCAGTTCCGGGACAGGGTCTGCAAAGACCCAGTACTTC.

The V and J genes are TRBV2 and TRBJ2-5; D possibly corresponds to TRBD2 (6 bases). CDR3 length: 16 amino acids. V lost 5 bases, J lost 2 bases, and 18 bases lay in between. Per the germline V gene, CDR1 is SNHLY and CDR2 is FYNNEI. For the CDR3, the DNA is TGTGCCAGCAGTACCTCAGCCGTAGGAGGGCAAGAGACCCAGTACTTC. Translated, it gives CASSTSAVGGQETQYF.

The chain joins TRBV6-6 to TRBJ1-1; D is unresolved. CDR1 and CDR2 (germline): MNHNY, SVGAGI (reference sequence). Trimming left V 10 bases short and J 6 bases short, with 12 bases between. The CDR3 runs 11 residues. The CDR3 reads CATLAPPEAFF. DNA for the CDR3: TGTGCCACCCTTGCCCCCCCTGAAGCTTTCTTT.